This T cell receptor (beta chain) came from a study of tumor and adjacent non-tumor tissue in lung cancer. Looking at the study overall: On average, productive TCRbeta reads reached about 4.17 million per sample.

Findings and limits, study-wide: TCR diversity was significantly greater in tumor than normal lung tissue. In normal lung, the top 100 clones were significantly more dominant than in tumor.

The CDR3 length is 14 residues, termini included. In germline, CDR1 is SGHAT, CDR2 FQNNGV. This sample's RNA came from whole unsorted tissue. Remarks on this clonotype: The target antigen is unknown. Since the CDR3 does not end with the conserved phenylalanine or tryptophan, this likely comes from a read error. The limits of the CDR3 on the DNA are not certain, so only TCRdb's listed CDR3 is given.

Three rounds of nested PCR, following a modified ARM-PCR protocol, produced the TCRbeta library. TCRdb passed the multiplex PCR reads through MiXCR, listing each CDR3 protein once. The data show 200,000 to 250,000 distinct CDR3 sequences, with around 70% seen just once and about 23% held by the top ten. The chain carries TRBV11-2 and TRBJ2-6. The sequenced material came from lung tumor tissue. The sequence was obtained from a man between 60 and 75 years old with non-small cell lung cancer. The CDR3 spells CASSSDIGANVQTL.